Below, 19 T cell receptor beta chains from the same sample are listed, as sequenced in a study of cytomegalovirus exposure and HLA in healthy donors. PCR primers comprised 60 Vbeta and 13 Jbeta primers. The protocol was immunoSEQ multiplex PCR, while the TCRdb copy is restricted to in-frame clones and leaves out a portion. The data contain about 120,000 clones, about three fifths of them singletons. Sequencing was performed on PBMCs. The source of these receptors is a woman aged 40 to 50 in good health and CMV-seropositive.

This clone was counted a single time. CDR3 residues: CASLSGGASTGELFF. CDR3 DNA: TGTGCCAGCTTGAGCGGGGGGGCCTCCACCGGGGAGCTGTTTTTT. This chain joins TRBV27 and TRBJ2-2; the match to TRBD2 covers 10 bases. The CDR3 length is 15 residues. V gave up 8 bases and J gave up 4 bases; unmatched junction bases: 7. Germline loops: CDR1 MNHEY, CDR2 SMNVEV (reference sequence).

As concerns this clone: A junction end diverges from the germline sequence, so it may reflect a read error. The J gene is TRBJ2-7, the V gene TRBV7-9, with 10 bases identical to TRBD2. The germline V gene encodes CDR1 SEHNR and CDR2 FQNEAQ (reference sequence). The CDR3 contains 15 residues. CDR3 in amino acids: CSSTSSGGLTYEQYF. The CDR3 DNA is TGTTCCAGCACCTCTAGCGGGGGCCTTACCTACGAGCAGTACTTC.

The chain combines TRBV6-5 with TRBJ2-1; D perhaps matches TRBD2 (6 bases). Germline V gives CDR1 MNHEY, CDR2 SVGAGI. This CDR3 is built from 11 residues. V shed 5 bases and J shed 7 bases, with 6 bases lying between them. DNA for the CDR3: TGTGCCAGCAGTGGAGGGAATGAGCAGTTCTTC. Encoded protein: CASSGGNEQFF.

The genes are TRBV27 and TRBJ1-3; TRBD1 aligns across 7 bases. The CDR3 runs to 15 residues. V trimming: 7 bases; J trimming: 0 bases; junction bases outside the gene matches: 6. Germline V gives CDR1 MNHEY, CDR2 SMNVEV (reference sequence). Written as DNA, the CDR3 is TGTGCCAGCAAAGAGGGGGCGAGCTCTGGAAACACCATATATTTT. Amino acid sequence: CASKEGASSGNTIYF.

The chain recombines TRBV5-1 with TRBJ1-5; D not resolved. The V and J ends lost 0 bases and 3 bases respectively, with 10 bases between them. The V gene's germline CDR1 is SGHRS and CDR2 YFSETQ. The CDR3 sequence is 15 residues long. CDR3 DNA sequence: TGCGCCAGCAGCTTGGATAGCGACAACAATCAGCCCCAGCATTTT. It yields the protein CASSLDSDNNQPQHF.

In this sample, this clone turned up a few times. The chain uses TRBV14 and TRBJ2-1; D may be TRBD1 (6 bases). V dropped 1 base and J dropped 9 bases, with 7 bases sitting between them. Per the germline V gene, CDR1 is SGHDN and CDR2 is FVKESK. The CDR3 consists of 12 residues. Here the CDR3 reads CASSQAGVEQFF. In DNA form, the CDR3 reads TGTGCCAGCAGCCAAGCAGGGGTTGAGCAGTTCTTC. The variable domain in full, with the rest retrieved from reference TRBV14 and TRBJ2-1, is EAGVTQFPSHSVIEKGQTVTLRCDPISGHDNLYWYRRVMGKEIKFLLHFVKESKQDESGMPNNRFLAERTGGTYSTLKVQPAELEDSGVYFCASSQAGVEQFFGPGTRLTVL.

This clone was observed a handful of times. The chain couples TRBV9 to TRBJ1-1; D ambiguous. The V end was cut by 3 bases, the J end by 3 bases, with 9 bases between. Germline loops: CDR1 SGDLS, CDR2 YYNGEE. CDR3 length: 13 residues. The CDR3 loop reads CASSARFDTEAFF. CDR3 bases: TGTGCCAGCAGCGCCAGGTTTGACACTGAAGCTTTCTTT.

The chain joins TRBV7-6 to TRBJ2-5; TRBD2 matches at 7 bases. The ends lost 4 bases at V and 3 bases at J; junction bases unmatched: 5. Germline CDR1 is SGHVS and CDR2 is FNYEAQ. The length of the CDR3 is 14 residues. This CDR3 reads CASSSRGREETQYF. CDR3 nucleotides: TGTGCCAGCAGCTCGCGGGGGAGAGAAGAGACCCAGTACTTC.

The V call is TRBV9, the J call TRBJ1-3; D is uncertain. V was cut by 4 bases and J by 0 bases, with 8 bases left in between. The CDR3 length is 14 residues. CDR1 is SGDLS, CDR2 YYNGEE, per germline. The CDR3 here is CASSPINSGNTIYF. CDR3 coding DNA: TGTGCCAGCAGCCCTATAAACTCTGGAAACACCATATATTTT.

The chain combines TRBV7-9 with TRBJ1-2; a weak D match, TRBD1 (5 bases). CDR1 is SEHNR and CDR2 is FQNEAQ in the germline V gene (reference sequence). The V and J ends lost 5 bases and 3 bases respectively, with 19 bases between them. CDR3 length: 16 residues. CDR3 residues: CASSPQGQIGDYGYTF. The CDR3 DNA reads as TGTGCCAGCAGCCCGCAGGGCCAGATAGGGGACTATGGCTACACCTTC.

The rearrangement joins TRBV28 to TRBJ1-2, with 9 nucleotides matching TRBD1. The germline V gene encodes CDR1 MDHEN and CDR2 SYDVKM. The V and J ends lost 5 bases and 8 bases, in that order; junction bases with no gene match: 9. There are 14 residues in the CDR3. CDR3: CASSNPGQGEGYTF. The CDR3 coding sequence is TGTGCCAGCAGTAACCCGGGACAGGGAGAAGGCTACACCTTC.

The rearrangement joins TRBV5-1 to TRBJ2-5, with D tentatively TRBD2 (6 bases). Per germline, CDR1 SGHRS and CDR2 YFSETQ. The ends were cut back, 6 bases at V and 1 base at J, with 10 bases in the middle. The CDR3 runs to 13 residues. The CDR3 bases are TGCGCCAGCACAAGCGGGCGCCAAGAGACCCAGTACTTC. Protein: CASTSGRQETQYF.

J is TRBJ1-1 and V is TRBV5-5; D may be TRBD1 (6 bases). Trimming removed 3 bases from V and 0 bases from J, with 12 bases in between. The CDR3 has 15 amino acids. CDR1 is SGHKS, CDR2 YYEKEE, per germline (reference sequence). The CDR3 reads CASSYEDRLNTEAFF. The DNA for the CDR3 is TGTGCCAGCAGCTATGAGGACAGACTGAACACTGAAGCTTTCTTT.

This clone rates as medium-sized. The rearrangement links TRBV6-4 to TRBJ2-1; 9 bases match TRBD2. After removal of 3 bases from V and 5 bases from J, the junction contained 5 bases not matched to a gene. The germline V gene encodes CDR1 MRHNA and CDR2 SNTAGT. The CDR3 loop spans 15 amino acids. The CDR3 protein is CASSEASGTHNEQFF. In nucleotides, the CDR3 is TGTGCCAGCAGTGAGGCTAGCGGGACCCACAATGAGCAGTTCTTC.

This clone has a handful of counts. The V gene is TRBV13, the J gene TRBJ1-1; no definite D call. The V gene's germline CDR1 is PRHDT and CDR2 FYEKMQ (reference sequence). The CDR3 consists of 15 residues. The ends were cut back, 5 bases at V and 1 base at J, with 14 bases in the middle. CDR3: CASSIGSRGNTEAFF. The CDR3 DNA follows: TGTGCCAGCAGCATTGGGAGTCGAGGGAACACTGAAGCTTTCTTT.

This clone was counted a few times. This chain links TRBV15 with TRBJ2-1; a weak D match, TRBD1 (6 bases). V lost 4 bases and J 3 bases, leaving 16 bases between the germline ends. The germline V gene encodes CDR1 LNHNV and CDR2 YYDKDF (reference sequence). This CDR3 spans 16 amino acids. CDR3 sequence (DNA): TGTGCCACCAGCATTGGACAGTCCCCAGGCTACAATGAGCAGTTCTTC. Amino acid sequence: CATSIGQSPGYNEQFF.

This clone was recorded a few times. The V call is TRBV6-1, the J call TRBJ1-5; D possibly corresponds to TRBD1 (5 bases). CDR1 MNHNS and CDR2 SASEGT come from the germline V gene. V was cut by 5 bases and J by 5 bases, with 10 bases left in between. This CDR3 spans 13 amino acids. The CDR3 here is CASSLGEDQPQHF. The CDR3 nucleotides are TGTGCCAGCAGTTTGGGGGAGGATCAGCCCCAGCATTTT.

The rearrangement links TRBV6-1 to TRBJ2-5, with D tentatively TRBD1 (6 bases). This CDR3 comprises 14 residues. Trimming left V 1 base short and J 1 base short, with 7 bases between. Germline CDR1 and CDR2: MNHNS and SASEGT. In nucleotides, the CDR3 is TGTGCCAGCAGTGAAGGGACAGTCCAAGAGACCCAGTACTTC. It yields the protein CASSEGTVQETQYF.

This clone was seen a handful of times. The chain combines TRBV5-1 with TRBJ2-7; 16 bases align to TRBD2. The CDR3 length is 18 residues. The ends lost 7 bases at V and 0 bases at J; junction bases unmatched: 10. Germline V CDR1 and CDR2: SGHRS, YFSETQ. CDR3 DNA: TGCGCCAGCTCTGCCGGGACTAGCGGGGGGGCCGGCTCCTACGAGCAGTACTTC. Its protein product is CASSAGTSGGAGSYEQYF. The full variable domain, with the rest looked up from reference TRBV5-1 and TRBJ2-7, is KAGVTQTPRYLIKTRGQQVTLSCSPISGHRSVSWYQQTPGQGLQFLFEYFSETQRNKGNFPGRFSGRQFSNSRSEMNVSTLELGDSALYLCASSAGTSGGAGSYEQYFGPGTRLTVT.